The T cell receptor beta chain described here comes from a study of cytomegalovirus exposure and HLA in healthy donors. Study-level findings and limits: For most TCR beta V segments, an earlier analysis put the productive rate at about 90% or about 30% of the time. CMV serostatus was the sole immune exposure information available.

V lost 1 base to trimming and J lost 4 bases, with 10 bases between them. Germline CDR1 and CDR2: SGHNT and YYREEE (reference sequence). The CDR3 covers 14 residues. To note about this clone: Its antigen remains unknown.

PCR amplification relied on 60 Vbeta primers (plus 13 Jbeta primers). Assay used: immunoSEQ multiplex PCR; TCRdb lists only in-frame clones, some missing. Seen here are under 150,000 clones, approximately 83% observed once, and the top ten hold 1% to 1.5%. This TCR was sampled from a girl aged 2 to 9 in good health and CMV-seronegative. The sample comprised PBMCs. This chain uses TRBV5-4 with TRBJ2-3, with D tentatively TRBD2 (6 bases). Here the CDR3 reads CASSLQRRADTQYF. The CDR3 DNA sequence: TGTGCCAGCAGCTTGCAGCGGAGGGCAGATACGCAGTATTTT.